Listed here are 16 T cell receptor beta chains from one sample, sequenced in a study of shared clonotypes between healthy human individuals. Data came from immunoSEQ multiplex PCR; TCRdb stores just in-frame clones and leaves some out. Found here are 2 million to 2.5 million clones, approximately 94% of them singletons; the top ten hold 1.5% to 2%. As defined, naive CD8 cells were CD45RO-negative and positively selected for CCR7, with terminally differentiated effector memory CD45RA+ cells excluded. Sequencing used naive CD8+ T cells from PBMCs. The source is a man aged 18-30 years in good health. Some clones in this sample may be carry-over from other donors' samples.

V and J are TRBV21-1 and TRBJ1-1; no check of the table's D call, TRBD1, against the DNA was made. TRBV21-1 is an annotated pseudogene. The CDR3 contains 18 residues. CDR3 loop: CASRVLATGQTMNTEAFF. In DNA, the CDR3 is TGTGCCAGCAGGGTGCTAGCCACGGGACAGACCATGAACACTGAAGCTTTCTTT.

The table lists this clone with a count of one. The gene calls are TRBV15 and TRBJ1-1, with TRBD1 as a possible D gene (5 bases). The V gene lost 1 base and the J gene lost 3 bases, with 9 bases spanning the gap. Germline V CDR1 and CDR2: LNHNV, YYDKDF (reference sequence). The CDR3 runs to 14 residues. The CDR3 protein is CATSRAGFDTEAFF. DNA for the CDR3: TGTGCCACCAGCAGAGCAGGGTTCGACACTGAAGCTTTCTTT.

This CDR3 is CASTSIRVHEQYF. As DNA, the CDR3 is TGTGCCAGCACCTCAATCAGGGTTCACGAGCAGTACTTC. The rearrangement uses TRBV11-2 and TRBJ2-5; a possible D gene is TRBD1 (5 bases). Matching the DNA end better, TRBJ2-7 makes the J call doubtful. The CDR3 totals 13 residues. CDR1 is SGHAT and CDR2 is FQNNGV in the germline V gene.

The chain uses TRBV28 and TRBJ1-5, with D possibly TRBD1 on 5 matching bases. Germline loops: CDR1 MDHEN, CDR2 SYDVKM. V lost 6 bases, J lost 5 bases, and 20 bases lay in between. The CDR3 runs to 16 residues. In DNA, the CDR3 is TGTGCCAGCAGGCTACCGGTGACAGAGGGCTATCAGCCCCAGCATTTT. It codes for CASRLPVTEGYQPQHF.

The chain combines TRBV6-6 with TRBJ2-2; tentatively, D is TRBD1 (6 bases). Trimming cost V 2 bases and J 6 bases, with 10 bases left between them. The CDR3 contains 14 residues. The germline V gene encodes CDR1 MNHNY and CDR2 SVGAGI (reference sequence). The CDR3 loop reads CASSYGTGSGELFF. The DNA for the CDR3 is TGTGCCAGCAGTTACGGAACAGGGTCCGGGGAGCTGTTTTTT.

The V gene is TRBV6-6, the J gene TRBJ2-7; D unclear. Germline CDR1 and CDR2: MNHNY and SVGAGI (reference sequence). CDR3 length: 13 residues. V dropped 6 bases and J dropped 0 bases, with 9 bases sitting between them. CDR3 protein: CASRKQSSYEQYF. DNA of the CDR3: TGTGCCAGCAGGAAACAGAGCTCCTACGAGCAGTACTTC.

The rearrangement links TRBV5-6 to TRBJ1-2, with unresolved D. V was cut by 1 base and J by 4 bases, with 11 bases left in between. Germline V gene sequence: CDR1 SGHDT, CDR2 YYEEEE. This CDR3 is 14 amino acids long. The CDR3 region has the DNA TGTGCCAGCAGCTTGAGGGAACGGCTCTATGGCTACACCTTC. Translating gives CASSLRERLYGYTF.

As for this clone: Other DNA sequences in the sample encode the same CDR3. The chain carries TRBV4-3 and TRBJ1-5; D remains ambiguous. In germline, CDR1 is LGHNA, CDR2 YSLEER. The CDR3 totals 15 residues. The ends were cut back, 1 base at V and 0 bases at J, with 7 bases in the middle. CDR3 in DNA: TGCGCCAGCAGCCAAGGAGTGGATAGCAATCAGCCCCAGCATTTT. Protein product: CASSQGVDSNQPQHF.

The CDR3 DNA is TGTGCCAGCAGCTTGACAACAGGGGGCACTGAAGCTTTCTTT. Translated, it gives CASSLTTGGTEAFF. The chain uses TRBV7-9 and TRBJ1-1; 8 nucleotides line up with TRBD1. The germline V gene has CDR1 SEHNR and CDR2 FQNEAQ (reference sequence). CDR3 length equals 14 residues. Losses at the gene ends were 3 bases for V and 4 bases for J; bases not matched to a gene: 4.

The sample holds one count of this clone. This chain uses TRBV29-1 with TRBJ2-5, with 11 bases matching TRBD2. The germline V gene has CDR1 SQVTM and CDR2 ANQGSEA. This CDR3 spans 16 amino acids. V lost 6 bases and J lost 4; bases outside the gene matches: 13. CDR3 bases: TGCAGCGTAGAAATGACTAGCGGGGTAGAAGGAGAGACCCAGTACTTC. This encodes CSVEMTSGVEGETQYF.

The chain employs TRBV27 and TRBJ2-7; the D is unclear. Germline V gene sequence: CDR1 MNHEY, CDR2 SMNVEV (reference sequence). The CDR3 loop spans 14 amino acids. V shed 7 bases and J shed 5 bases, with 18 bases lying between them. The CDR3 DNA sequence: TGTGCCAGCAAAACTCGCTACGCCCATGACGAGCAGTACTTC. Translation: CASKTRYAHDEQYF.

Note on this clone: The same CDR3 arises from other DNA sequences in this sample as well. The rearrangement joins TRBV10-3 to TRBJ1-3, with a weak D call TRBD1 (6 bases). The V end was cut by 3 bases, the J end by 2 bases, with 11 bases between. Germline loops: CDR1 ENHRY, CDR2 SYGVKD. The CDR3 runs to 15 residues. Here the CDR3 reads CAISESRTAGNTIYF. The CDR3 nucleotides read TGTGCCATCAGTGAATCAAGGACAGCTGGAAACACCATATATTTT.

CDR3 DNA sequence: TGTGCCAGCCTGCTTTCGGGGGAGACCTACGAGCAGTACTTC. It codes for CASLLSGETYEQYF. The V and J genes are TRBV6-6 and TRBJ2-7, with a tentative D call TRBD2 (6 bases). Germline assignment: CDR1 MNHNY and CDR2 SVGAGI (reference sequence). The CDR3 spans 14 residues. Trimming stripped 8 bases from V and 2 bases from J, with 16 bases between.

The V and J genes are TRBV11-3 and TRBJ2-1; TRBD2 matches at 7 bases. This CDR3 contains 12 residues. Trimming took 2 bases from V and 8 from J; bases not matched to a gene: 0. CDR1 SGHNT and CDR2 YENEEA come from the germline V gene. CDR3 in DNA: TGTGCCAGCAGCTTAACTAGCGATGAGCAGTTCTTC. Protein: CASSLTSDEQFF.

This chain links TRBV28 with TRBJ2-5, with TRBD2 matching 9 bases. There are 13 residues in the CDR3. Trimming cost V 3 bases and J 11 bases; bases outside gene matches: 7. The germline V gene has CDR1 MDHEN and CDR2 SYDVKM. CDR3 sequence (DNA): TGTGCCAGCAGTTTGGGACTAGCTAAAACGCAGTACTTC. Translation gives CASSLGLAKTQYF.

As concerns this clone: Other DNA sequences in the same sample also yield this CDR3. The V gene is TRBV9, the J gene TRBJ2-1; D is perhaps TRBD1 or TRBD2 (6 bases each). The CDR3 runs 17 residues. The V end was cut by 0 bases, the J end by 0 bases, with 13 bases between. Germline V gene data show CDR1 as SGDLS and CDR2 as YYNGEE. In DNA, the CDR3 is TGTGCCAGCAGCGTAGAGGGGGGCAAAAGCTCCTACAATGAGCAGTTCTTC. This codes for CASSVEGGKSSYNEQFF. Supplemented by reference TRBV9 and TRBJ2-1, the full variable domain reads DSGVTQTPKHLITATGQRVTLRCSPRSGDLSVYWYQQSLDQGLQFLIQYYNGEERAKGNILERFSAQQFPDLHSELNLSSLELGDSALYFCASSVEGGKSSYNEQFFGPGTRLTVL.